This entry lists 30 T cell receptor beta chains sequenced from one sample in a study of T-cell memory formation after mild COVID-19. MiXCR was run by TCRdb on the 5' RACE reads, yielding one entry per CDR3 protein. The sample yields a few hundred thousand distinct CDR3 sequences, around 8% seen once. Material for sequencing was PBMCs or a T cell subset sorted from them (not recorded which). All receptors derive from a man between 18 and 35 years old who had mild COVID-19 (a few samples of this study predate the infection). Cell type and time point are not known.

This clonotype was recorded many times. V is TRBV7-3 and J is TRBJ2-1; no clear D gene. The germline gives CDR1 SGHTA, CDR2 FQGTGA. V lost 1 base, J lost 5 bases, and 9 bases lay in between. The CDR3 is made up of 14 amino acids. The CDR3 sequence: CASSLNRLNNEQFF. CDR3 coding DNA: TGTGCCAGCAGCTTAAACCGGCTTAACAATGAGCAGTTCTTC.

The table lists this clonotype with a few counts. The chain couples TRBV2 to TRBJ2-1; D is unresolved. Germline V gene lookup returns CDR1 SNHLY and CDR2 FYNNEI. The V gene lost 3 bases and the J gene lost 10 bases, with 7 bases spanning the gap. The CDR3 length is 11 residues. The CDR3 sequence is CASSDVGEQFF. In DNA form, the CDR3 reads TGTGCCAGCAGTGATGTAGGCGAGCAGTTCTTC.

This clonotype was detected a few times. CDR3 DNA: TGTGCCAGCAGCGGACCCCAGGGGGGACTCACAGATACGCAGTATTTT. This sequence encodes CASSGPQGGLTDTQYF. This chain links TRBV9 with TRBJ2-3; D may be TRBD1 (7 bases). This CDR3 has 16 amino acids. Germline values: CDR1 SGDLS, CDR2 YYNGEE. V lost 3 bases and J lost 2, with 16 bases in between. Drawing the rest from reference TRBV9 and TRBJ2-3, the complete variable domain is DSGVTQTPKHLITATGQRVTLRCSPRSGDLSVYWYQQSLDQGLQFLIQYYNGEERAKGNILERFSAQQFPDLHSELNLSSLELGDSALYFCASSGPQGGLTDTQYFGPGTRLTVL.

This clonotype was seen more than once but under ten times. The chain is built from TRBV27 and TRBJ2-5; 9 nucleotides line up with TRBD2. Trimming cost V 6 bases and J 1 base; bases outside gene matches: 3. This CDR3 is built from 14 residues. Germline V gene lookup returns CDR1 MNHEY and CDR2 SMNVEV (reference sequence). This chain's CDR3 is CASRRTSVQETQYF. The CDR3 nucleotides read TGTGCCAGCAGGAGGACTAGCGTCCAAGAGACCCAGTACTTC.

Concerning this clonotype itself: An end of the junction does not agree with germline; a read error may underlie this. V and J are TRBV19 and TRBJ2-7; 9 positions match TRBD2. From germline, CDR1 is LNHDA and CDR2 SQIVND (reference sequence). There are 15 residues in the CDR3. The CDR3 is CASGGNLAGSSEQYF. The CDR3 nucleotides are TGTGCCAGTGGGGGAAATCTAGCGGGGTCCTCCGAGCAGTACTTC.

This chain uses TRBV12-3 or TRBV12-4 with TRBJ2-5, with TRBD2 as a possible D gene (5 bases). V lost 7 bases and J 2 bases, leaving 11 bases between the germline ends. The CDR3 extends over 13 amino acids. CDR3 nucleotide sequence: TGTGCCAGCACCGAGGGTACGCAAGAGACCCAGTACTTC. It is translated as CASTEGTQETQYF.

V and J are TRBV5-6 and TRBJ2-2, with D perhaps matching TRBD1 (6 bases). The CDR3 is made up of 15 amino acids. Trimming took 4 bases from V and 1 from J, leaving 11 bases between them. Germline lookup yields CDR1 SGHDT and CDR2 YYEEEE. The chain's CDR3 is CASSRGTRNTGELFF. For the CDR3, the DNA is TGTGCCAGCAGCAGGGGGACACGGAACACCGGGGAGCTGTTTTTT. Full variable domain (outside the CDR3, taken from reference TRBV5-6 and TRBJ2-2): DAGVTQSPTHLIKTRGQQVTLRCSPKSGHDTVSWYQQALGQGPQFIFQYYEEEERQRGNFPDRFSGHQFPNYSSELNVNALLLGDSALYLCASSRGTRNTGELFFGEGSRLTVL.

This rearrangement joins TRBV28 to TRBJ2-7; D is perhaps TRBD1 or TRBD2 (5 bases each). Looked up from germline, CDR1 is MDHEN and CDR2 is SYDVKM. The CDR3 is made up of 15 amino acids. V gave up 4 bases and J gave up 0 bases, with 13 bases separating them. The CDR3 region is CASSSGVGVSYEQYV. CDR3 bases: TGTGCCAGCAGTTCCGGGGTAGGGGTCTCCTACGAGCAGTACGTC.

This clonotype was seen a few times. DNA of the CDR3: TGTGCCAGCAGCCCGGGACTAGGGAGGTCGGAGACCCAGTACTTC. This gives the protein CASSPGLGRSETQYF. The V and J genes are TRBV2 and TRBJ2-5; TRBD2 matches 8 bases. The CDR3 contains 15 residues. Germline-derived CDR1 and CDR2 are SNHLY and FYNNEI. J lost 5 bases, V lost 6 bases, and 11 bases had no gene match.

In its sample, this clonotype was seen a few times. V usage is TRBV24-1 and J usage is TRBJ1-3; D is undetermined. With 4 bases removed from V and 5 bases from J, the gap between germline ends came to 11 bases. The CDR3 totals 14 residues. Germline V gives CDR1 KGHDR, CDR2 SFDVKD. The CDR3 region has the DNA TGTGCCACCAGTGAAGGTCAGCAGCGAAACACCATATATTTT. As protein: CATSEGQQRNTIYF.

Many counts were recorded for this clonotype. The V gene is TRBV13, the J gene TRBJ1-6, with D unresolved. The germline V gene has CDR1 PRHDT and CDR2 FYEKMQ (reference sequence). The CDR3 covers 16 residues. Trimming took off 5 bases at V and 8 bases at J, with 19 bases between the two ends. The DNA for the CDR3 is TGTGCCAGCAGCCCGGCGGAGTTCGGGCCTTATTCACCCCTCCACTTT. This translates into CASSPAEFGPYSPLHF.

This clonotype was seen only a few times. This chain connects TRBV12-3 or TRBV12-4 to TRBJ2-1, with 7 bases identical to TRBD2. After removal of 8 bases from V and 5 bases from J, the junction contained 6 bases not matched to a gene. There are 13 residues in the CDR3. The CDR3 is CASSNGGNNEQFF. In DNA, the CDR3 is TGTGCCAGCTCTAACGGGGGGAACAATGAGCAGTTCTTC.

This clonotype was picked up many times. The rearrangement links TRBV10-3 to TRBJ2-6; D gene uncertain. In germline, CDR1 is ENHRY, CDR2 SYGVKD. The V end was cut by 7 bases, the J end by 2 bases, with 9 bases between. This CDR3 contains 14 residues. CDR3 sequence reads: CAITAGAGANVLTF. The CDR3 region has the DNA TGTGCCATCACGGCAGGCGCTGGGGCCAACGTCCTGACTTTC.

At least ten counts were recorded for this clonotype. V usage is TRBV3-1 and J usage is TRBJ1-1; D is undetermined. This CDR3 comprises 14 residues. Germline V gives CDR1 LGHDT, CDR2 YNNKEL (reference sequence). V was shortened by 3 bases and J by 1 base, with 9 bases between the two germline ends. The CDR3 loop reads CASSQVLSNTEAFF. Here the CDR3 DNA reads TGTGCCAGCAGCCAGGTGTTATCGAACACTGAAGCTTTCTTT.

This chain uses TRBV5-6 with TRBJ1-2; 12 bases fit TRBD1. This CDR3 has 14 amino acids. V trimming: 4 bases; J trimming: 4 bases; junction bases outside the gene matches: 2. Germline loops: CDR1 SGHDT, CDR2 YYEEEE. The CDR3 loop is CASSGGQGAYGYTF. Here the CDR3 DNA reads TGTGCCAGCAGCGGGGGACAGGGGGCCTATGGCTACACCTTC.

This clonotype was counted ten times or more. This chain connects TRBV7-2 to TRBJ2-7; D unclear. Trimming removed 5 bases from V and 2 bases from J, with 4 bases in between. The CDR3 extends over 11 amino acids. Germline CDR1 reads SGHTA; CDR2 reads FQGNSA. The CDR3 nucleotides read TGTGCCAGCAGCACCACCTACGAGCAGTACTTC. Translation gives CASSTTYEQYF.

The chain combines TRBV7-3 with TRBJ2-1, with 7 bases identical to TRBD2. There are 14 residues in the CDR3. CDR1 and CDR2 (germline): SGHTA, FQGTGA. V was pared by 5 bases and J by 8 bases, with 9 bases of the junction left unmatched. The chain's CDR3 is CASSPGGVFDEQFF. The CDR3 DNA sequence: TGTGCCAGCAGCCCTGGGGGGGTTTTCGATGAGCAGTTCTTC.

In this sample, this clonotype turned up a few times. This chain uses TRBV7-9 with TRBJ2-1, with D hard to call. This CDR3 has 17 amino acids. V lost 2 bases to trimming and J lost 5 bases, with 19 bases between them. The germline V gene encodes CDR1 SEHNR and CDR2 FQNEAQ (reference sequence). The CDR3 reads CASSLRLGTARNNEQFF. CDR3 nucleotides: TGTGCCAGCAGCTTAAGGCTAGGTACAGCCCGGAACAATGAGCAGTTCTTC.

This clonotype has a handful of counts. This rearrangement joins TRBV6-2 or TRBV6-3 to TRBJ2-7; 7 nucleotides align to TRBD1. The junction had 7 bases not matched to a gene; V was cut back by 6 bases and J by 2 bases. The CDR3 sequence is 14 residues long. Germline V lookup: CDR1 MNHEY, CDR2 SVGEGT. The CDR3 is CASRSPGGAYEQYV. CDR3 nucleotide sequence: TGTGCCAGCAGATCCCCAGGGGGAGCCTACGAGCAGTACGTC.

This clonotype was counted at least ten times. The V call is TRBV5-1, the J call TRBJ2-7; maybe TRBD1 (6 bases). CDR3 size: 14 residues. V was cut by 4 bases and J by 2 bases, with 13 bases left in between. CDR1 and CDR2 from the germline V gene are SGHRS and YFSETQ. The CDR3 sequence: CASSLDRFPYEQYV. The CDR3 coding sequence is TGCGCCAGCAGCCTCGACAGGTTTCCCTACGAGCAGTACGTC.

In this sample, this clonotype turned up many times. V is TRBV12-3 or TRBV12-4 and J is TRBJ2-1, with D perhaps being TRBD1 or TRBD2 (6 bases each). The V end was cut by 2 bases, the J end by 4 bases, with 15 bases between. The CDR3 loop spans 16 amino acids. This CDR3 reads CASSLTGAQGYNEQFF. CDR3 nucleotide sequence: TGTGCCAGCAGTTTAACGGGGGCTCAGGGGTACAATGAGCAGTTCTTC.

This clonotype was detected a few times. The genes are TRBV7-9 and TRBJ2-2; no reliable D call. Trimming took off 6 bases at V and 5 bases at J, with 16 bases between the two ends. From germline, CDR1 is SEHNR and CDR2 FQNEAQ (reference sequence). This CDR3 comprises 15 residues. For the CDR3, the DNA is TGTGCCAGCAGGGCCCCCGGGCCCCCGACCGGGGAGCTGTTTTTT. It translates to CASRAPGPPTGELFF.

This clonotype was observed a handful of times. V is TRBV7-9 and J is TRBJ2-2; D is ambiguous. The CDR3 is 16 residues long. CDR1 SEHNR and CDR2 FQNEAQ come from the germline V gene (reference sequence). V lost 1 base and J lost 5, with 14 bases in between. This CDR3 reads CASSLVAGSGTGELFF. The CDR3 DNA reads TGTGCCAGCAGCTTAGTTGCAGGAAGTGGGACCGGGGAGCTGTTTTTT.

This clonotype was seen a handful of times. The chain has TRBV6-6 and TRBJ2-3, with D possibly TRBD2 on 7 matching bases. Germline lookup yields CDR1 MNHNY and CDR2 SVGAGI (reference sequence). Trimming took 9 bases from V and 2 from J, leaving 15 bases between them. The CDR3 runs 14 residues. The CDR3 coding sequence is TGTGCCAGTATTAGGGGGGGGGTCACAGATACGCAGTATTTT. Its translation is CASIRGGVTDTQYF.

A few counts support this clonotype. The chain is built from TRBV4-2 and TRBJ1-5; possibly TRBD1 for D (6 bases). The CDR3 totals 16 residues. The V gene's germline CDR1 is LGHNA and CDR2 YNFKEQ. Trimming took off 0 bases at V and 7 bases at J, with 16 bases between the two ends. CDR3 nucleotides: TGTGCCAGCAGCCAAGATGCCTCACAGGGACGCCAGCCCCAGCATTTT. As protein: CASSQDASQGRQPQHF.

The rearrangement joins TRBV5-1 to TRBJ1-2; D gene unclear. Germline CDR1 is SGHRS and CDR2 is YFSETQ. Trimming cost V 4 bases and J 0 bases, with 10 bases left between them. This CDR3 is built from 14 residues. CDR3 DNA sequence: TGCGCCAGCAGCCCACCGGAGACTAACTATGGCTACACCTTC. Translation: CASSPPETNYGYTF.

This chain connects TRBV29-1 to TRBJ2-7, with a possible D match to TRBD1 (5 bases). Germline CDR1 SQVTM, CDR2 ANQGSEA. Trimming took 3 bases from V and 0 from J, leaving 9 bases between them. CDR3 length: 13 residues. CDR3 nucleotides: TGCAGCGTTGACCAGGACAACTCCTACGAGCAGTACTTC. It encodes CSVDQDNSYEQYF.

This clonotype was seen a few times. The chain couples TRBV21-1 to TRBJ2-1; no check of the table's D call, TRBD2, against the DNA was made. TRBV21-1 is a recognized pseudogene. The CDR3 loop spans 13 amino acids. The CDR3 bases are TGTGCCAGCAGCGAGGACTCGTTCCGCGAGCAGTTCTTC. This translates into CASSEDSFREQFF.

In its sample, this clonotype was seen a few times. The CDR3 is CSARDATGGDRQPQHF. The CDR3 region has the DNA TGCAGTGCTAGAGATGCTACGGGGGGAGATCGGCAGCCCCAGCATTTT. This chain links TRBV20-1 with TRBJ1-5, with D tentatively TRBD1 (5 bases). Per germline, CDR1 DFQATT and CDR2 SNEGSKA (reference sequence). The CDR3 loop spans 16 amino acids. Trimming stripped 0 bases from V and 7 bases from J, with 19 bases between.

This clonotype has more than one count but fewer than ten. This rearrangement joins TRBV6-2 or TRBV6-3 to TRBJ1-1; TRBD1 might be the D (6 bases). Per the germline V gene, CDR1 is MNHEY and CDR2 is SVGEGT. Trimming left V 4 bases short and J 4 bases short, with 16 bases between. This CDR3 contains 15 residues. The CDR3: CASSFNRDEVTEAFF. In DNA, the CDR3 is TGTGCCAGCAGTTTTAACAGGGATGAGGTCACTGAAGCTTTCTTT.